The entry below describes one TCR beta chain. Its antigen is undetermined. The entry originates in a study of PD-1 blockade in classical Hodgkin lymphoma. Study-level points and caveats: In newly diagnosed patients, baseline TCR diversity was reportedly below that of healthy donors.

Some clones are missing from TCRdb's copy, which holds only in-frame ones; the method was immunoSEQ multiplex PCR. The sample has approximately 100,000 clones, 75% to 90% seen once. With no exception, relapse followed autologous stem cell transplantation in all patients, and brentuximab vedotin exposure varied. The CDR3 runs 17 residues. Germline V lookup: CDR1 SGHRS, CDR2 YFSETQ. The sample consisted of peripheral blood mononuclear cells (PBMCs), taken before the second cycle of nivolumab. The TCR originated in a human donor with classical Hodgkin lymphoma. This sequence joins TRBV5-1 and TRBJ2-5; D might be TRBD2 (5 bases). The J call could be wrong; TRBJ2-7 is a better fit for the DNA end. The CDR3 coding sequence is TGCGCCAGCAGCCTACCCAGGACTCCTTTCCTCACCTACGAGCAGTACTTC. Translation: CASSLPRTPFLTYEQYF.